Included here is one T cell receptor beta chain sequence, with context. Germline CDR1 LNHDA, CDR2 SQIVND (reference sequence). The CDR3 is 16 amino acids. Trimming shortened V by 3 bases and J by 4 bases, and 15 bases separated the two germline ends. Original processing methods: Amplified reference gene primers provided the basis for estimating nucleated cell counts. Measured with immunoSEQ multiplex PCR; TCRdb has only the in-frame clones, and not every one. V and J calls plus clone size are reproduced from that table; the DNA served to infer D and trimming. The sample lists approximately 210,000 clones; around 78% were seen once. The data stem from a study of blood T cell repertoires in COVID-19.

This sequence was found in a woman between 70 and 85 years old with active or convalescent COVID-19. The rearrangement uses TRBV19 and TRBJ2-2; D is possibly TRBD2 (7 bases). The sample consisted of peripheral blood. CDR3 bases: TGTGCCAGTAGTATTTGGGGCGGGGGCGCCACCGGGGAGCTGTTTTTT. It encodes CASSIWGGGATGELFF.